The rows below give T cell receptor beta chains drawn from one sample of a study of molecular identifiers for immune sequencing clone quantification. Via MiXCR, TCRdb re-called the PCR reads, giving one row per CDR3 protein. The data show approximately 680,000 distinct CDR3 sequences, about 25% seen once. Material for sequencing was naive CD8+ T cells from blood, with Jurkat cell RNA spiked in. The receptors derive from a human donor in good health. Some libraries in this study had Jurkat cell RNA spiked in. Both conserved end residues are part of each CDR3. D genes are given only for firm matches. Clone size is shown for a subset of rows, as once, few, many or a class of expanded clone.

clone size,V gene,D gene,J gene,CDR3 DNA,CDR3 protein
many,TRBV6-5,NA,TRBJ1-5,TGTGCCAGCAGTTACTTCAGGAATCAGCCCCAGCATTTT,CASSYFRNQPQHF
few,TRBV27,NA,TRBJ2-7,TGTGCCAGCAGTTTATTTGGCAGCTACGAGCAGTACTTC,CASSLFGSYEQYF
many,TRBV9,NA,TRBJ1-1,TGTGCCAGCAGTTTGGGGGGTGGAATGAACACTGAAGCTTTCTTT,CASSLGGGMNTEAFF
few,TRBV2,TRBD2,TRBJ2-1,TGTGCCAGCAGTAACGCACGGGGGGGCGAAGGTGAGCAGTTCTTC,CASSNARGGEGEQFF
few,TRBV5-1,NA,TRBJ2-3,TGCGCCAGCAGCCCCTGGAACGGGGTCGATACGCGGTATTTT,CASSPWNGVDTRYF
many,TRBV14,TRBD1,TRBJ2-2,TGTGCCAGCAGCCAAGCCCCTAAGTGGGGACAGGCTAACACCGGGGAGCTGTTTTTT,CASSQAPKWGQANTGELFF
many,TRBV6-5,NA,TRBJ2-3,TGTGCCATCCCCTCTAGGGATACGCAGTATTTT,CAIPSRDTQYF
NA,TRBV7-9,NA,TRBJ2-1,TGTGCCAGCAGCTTTACAGTCGGGGGAGACAATGAGCAGGTCTTC,CASSFTVGGDNEQVF
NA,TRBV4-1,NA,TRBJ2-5,TGCGCCAGCAGCCAAGCTAGTAGGACCCTACAAGAGACCCAGTACTTC,CASSQASRTLQETQYF
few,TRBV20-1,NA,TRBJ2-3,TGCAGTGCTAGTTTGTCTACTAGCACAGATACGCAGTATTTT,CSASLSTSTDTQYF